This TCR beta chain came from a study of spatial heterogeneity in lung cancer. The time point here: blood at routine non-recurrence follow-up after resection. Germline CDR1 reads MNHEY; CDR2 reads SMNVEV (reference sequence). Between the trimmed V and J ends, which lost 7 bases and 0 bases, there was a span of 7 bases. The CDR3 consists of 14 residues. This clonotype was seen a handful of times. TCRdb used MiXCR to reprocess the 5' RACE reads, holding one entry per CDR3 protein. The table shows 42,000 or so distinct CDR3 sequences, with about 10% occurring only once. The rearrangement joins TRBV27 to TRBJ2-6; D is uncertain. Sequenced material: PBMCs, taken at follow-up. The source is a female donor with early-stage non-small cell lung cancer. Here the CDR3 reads CASMAASGANVLTF. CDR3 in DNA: TGTGCCAGCATGGCCGCCTCTGGGGCCAACGTCCTGACTTTC.